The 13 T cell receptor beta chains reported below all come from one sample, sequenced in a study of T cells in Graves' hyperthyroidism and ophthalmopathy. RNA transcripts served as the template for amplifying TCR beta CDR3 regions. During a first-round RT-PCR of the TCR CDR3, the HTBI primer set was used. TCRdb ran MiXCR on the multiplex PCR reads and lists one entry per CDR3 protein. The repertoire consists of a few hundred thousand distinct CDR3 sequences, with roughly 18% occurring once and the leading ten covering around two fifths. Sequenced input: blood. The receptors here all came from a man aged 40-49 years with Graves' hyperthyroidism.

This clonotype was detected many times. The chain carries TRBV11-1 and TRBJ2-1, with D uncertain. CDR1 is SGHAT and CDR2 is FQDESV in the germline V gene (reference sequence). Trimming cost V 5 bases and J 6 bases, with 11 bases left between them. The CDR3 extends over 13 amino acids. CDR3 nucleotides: TGTGCCAGCAGCCAGCACTCAGGCAATGAGCAGTTCTTC. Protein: CASSQHSGNEQFF.

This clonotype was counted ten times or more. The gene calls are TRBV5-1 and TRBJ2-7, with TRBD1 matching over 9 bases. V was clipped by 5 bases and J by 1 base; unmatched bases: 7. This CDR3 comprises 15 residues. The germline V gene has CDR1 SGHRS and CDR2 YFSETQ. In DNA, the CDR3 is TGCGCCAGCAGTTCTGGGACAGGGTTTTCCTACGAGCAGTACTTC. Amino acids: CASSSGTGFSYEQYF.

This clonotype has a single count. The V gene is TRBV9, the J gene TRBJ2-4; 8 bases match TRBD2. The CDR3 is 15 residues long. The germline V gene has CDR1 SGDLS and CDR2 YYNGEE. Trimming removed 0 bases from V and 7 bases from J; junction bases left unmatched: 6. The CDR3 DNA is TGTGCCAGCAGCGTAGAGGCGGGGGGCGGTAACATTCAGTACTTC. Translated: CASSVEAGGGNIQYF.

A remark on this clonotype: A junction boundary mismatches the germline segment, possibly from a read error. The CDR3 spells CAGSFLVNTQYF. Written as DNA, the CDR3 is TGTGCCGGCAGCTTCCTAGTGAATACGCAGTATTTT. This chain connects TRBV11-2 to TRBJ2-3; the D is unclear. The CDR3 runs to 12 residues. Germline V lookup: CDR1 SGHAT, CDR2 FQNNGV.

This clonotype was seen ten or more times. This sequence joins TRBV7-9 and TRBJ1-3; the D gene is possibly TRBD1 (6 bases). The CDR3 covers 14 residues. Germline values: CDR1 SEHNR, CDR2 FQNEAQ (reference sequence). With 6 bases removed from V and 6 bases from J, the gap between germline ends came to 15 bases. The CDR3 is CASRLPGGENTIYF. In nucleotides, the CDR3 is TGTGCCAGCAGGCTCCCCGGGGGCGAAAACACCATATATTTT.

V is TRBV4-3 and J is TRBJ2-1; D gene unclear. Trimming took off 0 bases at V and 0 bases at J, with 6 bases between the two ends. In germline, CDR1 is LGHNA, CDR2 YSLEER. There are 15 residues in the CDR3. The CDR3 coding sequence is TGCGCCAGCAGCCAAGATCAGAGCTCCTACAATGAGCAGTTCTTC. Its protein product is CASSQDQSSYNEQFF.

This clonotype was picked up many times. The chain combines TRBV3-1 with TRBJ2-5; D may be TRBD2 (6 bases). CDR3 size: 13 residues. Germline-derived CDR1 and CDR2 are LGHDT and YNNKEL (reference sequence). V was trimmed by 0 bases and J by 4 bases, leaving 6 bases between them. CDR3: CASSQDGGETQYF. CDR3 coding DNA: TGTGCCAGCAGCCAAGACGGGGGAGAGACCCAGTACTTC.

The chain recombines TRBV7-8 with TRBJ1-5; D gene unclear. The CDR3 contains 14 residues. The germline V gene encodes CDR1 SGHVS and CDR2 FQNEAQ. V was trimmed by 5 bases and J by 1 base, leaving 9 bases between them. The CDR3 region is CASSPRVSNQPQHF. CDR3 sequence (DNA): TGTGCCAGCAGCCCCCGGGTGAGCAATCAGCCCCAGCATTTT.

CDR3 nucleotide sequence: TGCAGTGCTAAACTAGCGGGAGGGTACGAGCAGTACTTC. Translating it yields CSAKLAGGYEQYF. This sequence joins TRBV20-1 and TRBJ2-7, with TRBD2 identical over 13 bases. V was clipped by 4 bases and J by 4 bases; unmatched bases: 1. The CDR3 runs to 13 residues. CDR1 and CDR2 (germline): DFQATT, SNEGSKA (reference sequence).

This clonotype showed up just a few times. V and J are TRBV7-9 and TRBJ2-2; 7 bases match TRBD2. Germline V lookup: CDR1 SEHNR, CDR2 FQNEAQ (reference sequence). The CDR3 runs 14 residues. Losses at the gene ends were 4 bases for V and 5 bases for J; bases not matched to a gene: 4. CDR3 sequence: CASSWVRGTGELFF. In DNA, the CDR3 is TGTGCCAGCAGCTGGGTGCGGGGGACCGGGGAGCTGTTTTTT.

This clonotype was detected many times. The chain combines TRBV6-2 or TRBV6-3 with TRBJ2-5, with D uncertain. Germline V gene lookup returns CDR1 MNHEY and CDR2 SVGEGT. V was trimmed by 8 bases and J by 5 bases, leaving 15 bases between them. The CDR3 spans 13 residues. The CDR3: CASSGPARETQYF. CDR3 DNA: TGTGCCAGCTCCGGCCCAGCCCGTGAGACCCAGTACTTC.

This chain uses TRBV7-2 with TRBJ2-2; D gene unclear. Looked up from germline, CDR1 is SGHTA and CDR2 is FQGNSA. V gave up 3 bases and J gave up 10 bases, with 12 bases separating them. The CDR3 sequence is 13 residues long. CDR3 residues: CASSFGSLEELFF. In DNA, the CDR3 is TGTGCCAGCAGCTTTGGTTCTTTGGAGGAGCTGTTTTTT. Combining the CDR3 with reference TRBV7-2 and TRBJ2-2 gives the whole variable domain GAGVSQSPSNKVTEKGKDVELRCDPISGHTALYWYRQSLGQGLEFLIYFQGNSAPDKSGLPSDRFSAERTGGSVSTLTIQRTQQEDSAVYLCASSFGSLEELFFGEGSRLTVL.

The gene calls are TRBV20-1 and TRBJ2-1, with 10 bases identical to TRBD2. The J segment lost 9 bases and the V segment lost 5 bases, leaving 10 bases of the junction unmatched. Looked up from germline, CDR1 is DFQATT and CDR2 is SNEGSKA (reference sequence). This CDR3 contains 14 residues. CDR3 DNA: TGCAGTGCTTACCTAGCGGGGGAACCGCGTGAGCAGTTCTTC. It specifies CSAYLAGEPREQFF.